The present entry profiles one T cell receptor (beta chain) with its context. Its matching antigen is unknown. This sample is drawn from a study of radiotherapy plus CTLA-4 blockade in lung cancer. Study overall: Disease control was seen in about 34% of patients, objective responses in approximately 20%. Study-level findings and limits: Interferon-beta and early blood T cell clone dynamics reportedly predicted response best. Subsequent to radiotherapy plus ipilimumab, tumor-derived TCR clones underwent expansion in blood.

Profiling relied on immunoSEQ multiplex PCR, and the TCRdb table lists in-frame clones only, not all of them. Of around 110,000 clones in the sample, 85% to 90% were seen once. The CDR3 runs to 12 residues. The ends were cut back, 4 bases at V and 5 bases at J, with 7 bases in the middle. Germline V gene lookup returns CDR1 SGHTA and CDR2 FQGTGA. This clonotype was sampled from a human donor with non-small cell lung cancer that progressed on radiotherapy plus ipilimumab. Specimen: peripheral blood, collected from a patient treated with radiotherapy plus ipilimumab. This chain joins TRBV7-3 and TRBJ2-3, with TRBD1 as a possible D gene (5 bases). This CDR3 reads CASSSTGDTQYF. CDR3 in DNA: TGTGCCAGCAGCTCAACAGGAGATACGCAGTATTTT.